These 32 T cell receptor beta chains share one sample of origin, sequenced in a study of CD8 T cells in ankylosing spondylitis. Overall study results and limits: Seemingly characteristic of ankylosing spondylitis blood was a TCR beta motif consisting of roughly 8 highly homologous variants.

TCRdb analysed the 5' RACE reads with MiXCR anew, one entry per CDR3 protein. The data show almost 400,000 distinct CDR3 sequences, with about 20% seen just once and approximately 16% held by the top ten. Antigen specificity for these receptors is unknown. The sample consisted of blood, either unsorted or a sorted T cell fraction (not recorded which). The source is a male donor with ankylosing spondylitis.

The chain employs TRBV4-2 and TRBJ2-2, with TRBD2 matching over 12 bases. J gave up 8 bases and V 6 bases, and 10 bases lay outside the gene matches. Germline CDR1 LGHNA, CDR2 YNFKEQ. The CDR3 runs 16 residues. CDR3 in amino acids: CASRLGLAGLTGELFF. The CDR3 bases are TGTGCCAGCAGGCTCGGACTAGCGGGACTTACTGGGGAGCTGTTTTTT.

The chain carries TRBV7-9 and TRBJ2-1; no definite D call. CDR1 SEHNR and CDR2 FQNEAQ come from the germline V gene (reference sequence). V dropped 1 base and J dropped 6 bases, with 13 bases sitting between them. The CDR3 sequence is 15 residues long. CDR3 DNA sequence: TGTGCCAGCAGCTTAGTAATCCGCGAGCCCAATGAGCAGTTCTTC. It specifies CASSLVIREPNEQFF.

This clonotype came up many times. The V gene is TRBV29-1, the J gene TRBJ2-1, with 8 bases that match TRBD2. With V trimmed by 6 bases and J by 8 bases, 3 bases remained unmatched. The length of the CDR3 is 11 residues. Germline lookup yields CDR1 SQVTM and CDR2 ANQGSEA. This chain's CDR3 is CSVGRGDEQFF. CDR3 bases: TGCAGCGTCGGGAGGGGCGATGAGCAGTTCTTC.

Worth noting for this clonotype: The junction and the germline gene differ at one end; a read error may be behind it. V usage is TRBV7-3 and J usage is TRBJ2-1; D gene uncertain. This CDR3 has 12 residues. Germline CDR1 is SGHTA and CDR2 is FQGTGA. The CDR3 DNA reads as TGCGCCAGCAGCCAAGGCGTTAATGAGCAGTTCTTC. This sequence encodes CASSQGVNEQFF.

This sequence joins TRBV7-3 and TRBJ2-1, with D possibly matching TRBD2 (6 bases). There are 14 residues in the CDR3. Trimming took 3 bases from V and 5 from J, leaving 11 bases between them. Germline V lookup: CDR1 SGHTA, CDR2 FQGTGA. CDR3 DNA sequence: TGTGCCAGCAGCTTCGGGAGACTTAACAATGAGCAGTTCTTC. It is translated as CASSFGRLNNEQFF.

This clonotype came up a few times. The chain recombines TRBV6-2 or TRBV6-3 with TRBJ2-3; TRBD1 agrees at 9 bases. Trimming removed 2 bases from V and 4 bases from J; junction bases left unmatched: 7. The germline V gene has CDR1 MNHEY and CDR2 SVGEGT. This CDR3 is built from 16 residues. The CDR3 sequence is CASSYGTGTHADTQYF. The CDR3 coding sequence is TGTGCCAGCAGTTACGGGACAGGGACACACGCAGATACGCAGTATTTT.

This chain connects TRBV20-1 to TRBJ2-7; a weak D match, TRBD1 (6 bases). Per germline, CDR1 DFQATT and CDR2 SNEGSKA (reference sequence). V was pared by 4 bases and J by 4 bases, with 14 bases between. This CDR3 region has 13 residues. The CDR3 spells CSATARGHYEQYF. CDR3 coding DNA: TGCAGTGCTACCGCCAGGGGACATTACGAGCAGTACTTC.

This clonotype came up a few times. This chain uses TRBV18 with TRBJ2-1, with 11 bases fitting TRBD2. This CDR3 comprises 17 residues. Germline CDR1 KGHSH, CDR2 LQKENI. Trimming at V came to 5 bases and at J to 10 bases, leaving 16 bases not matched to a gene. The CDR3 DNA reads as TGTGCCAGCTCATGGGCCCCCACTAGCGGGAGATCGGGAGAGCAGTTCTTC. Translated, it gives CASSWAPTSGRSGEQFF.

This clonotype was counted between two and nine times. The rearrangement uses TRBV7-3 and TRBJ2-1; D call uncertain. The V gene lost 2 bases and the J gene lost 2 bases, with 10 bases spanning the gap. The CDR3 loop spans 15 amino acids. Per germline, CDR1 SGHTA and CDR2 FQGTGA. CDR3 nucleotide sequence: TGTGCCAGCAGCTTAGATAGGCAGACCTACAATGAGCAGTTCTTC. It translates to CASSLDRQTYNEQFF.

This clonotype has a handful of counts. This chain joins TRBV28 and TRBJ1-2, with 11 nucleotides matching TRBD1. There are 14 residues in the CDR3. J gave up 7 bases and V 3 bases, and 4 bases lay outside the gene matches. Per the germline V gene, CDR1 is MDHEN and CDR2 is SYDVKM. The CDR3 DNA is TGTGCCAGCAGTTTGGACAGGGGGCTAGGTGGCTACACCTTC. Encoded protein: CASSLDRGLGGYTF.

This clonotype came up a few times. The gene calls are TRBV3-1 and TRBJ2-7; D unresolved. The CDR3 length is 16 residues. CDR1 is LGHDT, CDR2 YNNKEL, per germline (reference sequence). Trimming took 1 base from V and 0 from J, leaving 13 bases between them. CDR3 coding DNA: TGTGCCAGCAGCCAAGGCCGGACCCCCGGCTCCTACGAGCAGTACTTC. Amino acids: CASSQGRTPGSYEQYF.

The rearrangement links TRBV20-1 to TRBJ2-3; the D gene is possibly TRBD1 (5 bases). Between the trimmed V and J ends, which lost 6 bases and 0 bases, there was a span of 13 bases. CDR1 is DFQATT and CDR2 is SNEGSKA in the germline V gene (reference sequence). CDR3 length equals 14 residues. The CDR3 DNA reads as TGCAGTGCCCTAGACAGTTACAGCACAGATACGCAGTATTTT. Protein sequence: CSALDSYSTDTQYF.

This clonotype came up a few times. J is TRBJ1-1 and V is TRBV12-3 or TRBV12-4, with D unresolved. This CDR3 contains 15 residues. Between the trimmed V and J ends, which lost 8 bases and 3 bases, there was a span of 19 bases. DNA of the CDR3: TGTGCCAGCGGATCTGGTACCCGCCGGGACACTGAAGCTTTCTTT. Translation gives CASGSGTRRDTEAFF.

V and J are TRBV20-1 and TRBJ2-3; 8 nucleotides match TRBD2. V trimming: 5 bases; J trimming: 2 bases; junction bases outside the gene matches: 9. The CDR3 is 15 residues long. Germline lookup yields CDR1 DFQATT and CDR2 SNEGSKA (reference sequence). For the CDR3, the DNA is TGCAGTGCTGGCCAAGCGGGAGTGTTCACAGATACGCAGTATTTT. Amino acid sequence: CSAGQAGVFTDTQYF.

This rearrangement joins TRBV6-1 to TRBJ2-7, with 10 bases that match TRBD1. The CDR3 runs 15 residues. V lost 6 bases, J lost 3 bases, and 8 bases stayed unmatched. Germline V gene lookup returns CDR1 MNHNS and CDR2 SASEGT. CDR3 DNA: TGTGCCAGCAGCCCCGGGACAGGGGAGGTCTACGAGCAGTACTTC. Its protein product is CASSPGTGEVYEQYF.

The chain uses TRBV12-3 or TRBV12-4 and TRBJ2-2; 10 bases map to TRBD2. The CDR3 covers 16 residues. V lost 3 bases, J lost 8 bases, and 9 bases stayed unmatched. The CDR3 nucleotides read TGTGCCAGCAGTTTGAGGCTAGCGGGAGCCTCGGGGGAGCTGTTTTTT. Protein: CASSLRLAGASGELFF.

This clonotype was counted a few times. This CDR3 is CASSNGGHRGVSETQYF. The CDR3 DNA reads TGTGCCAGCAGTAACGGAGGGCACAGGGGTGTTTCGGAGACCCAGTACTTC. This chain connects TRBV6-2 or TRBV6-3 to TRBJ2-5; D may be TRBD1 (7 bases). V lost 5 bases and J 5 bases, leaving 24 bases between the germline ends. Germline CDR1 is MNHEY and CDR2 is SVGEGT. The length of the CDR3 is 17 residues.

CDR3 in DNA: TGTGCCAGCATCGAAAGCGTCGGACGAACTTCCTACGAGCAGTACTTC. Its protein product is CASIESVGRTSYEQYF. This chain connects TRBV6-1 to TRBJ2-7, with D unclear. Germline CDR1 reads MNHNS; CDR2 reads SASEGT. Trimming took 7 bases from V and 1 from J, leaving 20 bases between them. The CDR3 has 16 residues.

The chain employs TRBV3-1 and TRBJ1-2, with TRBD1 as a possible D gene (5 bases). Germline V gives CDR1 LGHDT, CDR2 YNNKEL (reference sequence). Trimming stripped 1 base from V and 2 bases from J, with 14 bases between. This CDR3 spans 16 amino acids. The CDR3 region is CASSQVLGDWNYGYTF. In DNA form, the CDR3 reads TGTGCCAGCAGCCAAGTACTCGGGGACTGGAACTATGGCTACACCTTC. Variable domain in full (rest from reference TRBV3-1 and TRBJ1-2): DTAVSQTPKYLVTQMGNDKSIKCEQNLGHDTMYWYKQDSKKFLKIMFSYNNKELIINETVPNRFSPKSPDKAHLNLHINSLELGDSAVYFCASSQVLGDWNYGYTFGSGTRLTVV.

The V gene is TRBV20-1, the J gene TRBJ1-5, with unresolved D. Trimming took off 0 bases at V and 6 bases at J, with 12 bases between the two ends. The CDR3 runs 14 residues. Germline CDR1 reads DFQATT; CDR2 reads SNEGSKA (reference sequence). The CDR3 DNA sequence: TGCAGTGCTAGAGATGGCGAGGCGGGTCAGCCCCAGCATTTT. Amino acids: CSARDGEAGQPQHF.

The V and J genes are TRBV5-1 and TRBJ1-3, with D tentatively TRBD1 (5 bases). V was cut by 1 base and J by 0 bases, with 11 bases left in between. This CDR3 has 16 amino acids. Germline V gene sequence: CDR1 SGHRS, CDR2 YFSETQ. The CDR3 nucleotides read TGCGCCAGCAGCTTGTCGGTGACAGACTCTGGAAACACCATATATTTT. Its protein is CASSLSVTDSGNTIYF.

This clonotype turned up a few times. The chain combines TRBV7-8 with TRBJ2-7, with 11 bases aligning to TRBD1. The germline V gene has CDR1 SGHVS and CDR2 FQNEAQ. The CDR3 spans 15 residues. Germline trimming cut 5 bases from V and 2 bases from J; bases unmatched to any gene: 5. CDR3 bases: TGTGCCAGCAGCCTGGGACAGGGGGTTCCCTACGAGCAGTACTTC. Its protein product is CASSLGQGVPYEQYF.

The V call is TRBV4-3, the J call TRBJ1-2, with TRBD1 as a possible D gene (6 bases). The CDR3 is made up of 16 amino acids. CDR1 and CDR2 (germline): LGHNA, YSLEER. V lost 6 bases and J 2 bases, leaving 19 bases between the germline ends. The CDR3: CASRRSGGGTNYGYTF. The CDR3 region has the DNA TGCGCCAGCAGACGATCCGGGGGAGGGACAAACTATGGCTACACCTTC.

In nucleotides, the CDR3 is TGTGCCAGCAGTGAAGGTGGCGACACCTCTAGCACAGATACGCAGTATTTT. Its translation is CASSEGGDTSSTDTQYF. V gene TRBV2 combines with J gene TRBJ2-3; D is undetermined. There are 17 residues in the CDR3. The ends were cut back, 1 base at V and 0 bases at J, with 14 bases in the middle. The germline gives CDR1 SNHLY, CDR2 FYNNEI.

The chain carries TRBV7-3 and TRBJ1-3; the D gene is possibly TRBD1 (6 bases). V was pared by 4 bases and J by 0 bases, with 7 bases between. CDR1 is SGHTA and CDR2 is FQGTGA in the germline V gene. The CDR3 spans 14 residues. CDR3 nucleotides: TGTGCCAGCAGCTCCAGGGGCTCTGGAAACACCATATATTTT. The encoded protein is CASSSRGSGNTIYF.

V gene TRBV6-6 combines with J gene TRBJ1-4; D unclear. The ends were cut back, 6 bases at V and 8 bases at J, with 13 bases in the middle. The CDR3 covers 13 residues. CDR1 and CDR2 from the germline V gene are MNHNY and SVGAGI (reference sequence). The CDR3 bases are TGTGCCAGCAGAGGGAGACTTGAAGAAAAACTGTTTTTT. This sequence encodes CASRGRLEEKLFF.

This clonotype showed up many times. This chain joins TRBV29-1 and TRBJ2-5, with D perhaps given as TRBD1 or TRBD2 (5 bases each). The germline gives CDR1 SQVTM, CDR2 ANQGSEA. The germline V and J ends were trimmed by 0 bases and 5 bases, with 19 bases remaining between them. The CDR3 sequence is 16 residues long. The CDR3 sequence is CSVEDRIREPGETQYF. For the CDR3, the DNA is TGCAGCGTTGAAGATCGGATCAGGGAACCGGGGGAGACCCAGTACTTC.

This clonotype turned up a few times. The CDR3 nucleotides read TGTGCCAGCAGTTACAGCCGCCCGGCAGGGGAAGAAGCTTTCTTT. Its protein product is CASSYSRPAGEEAFF. V is TRBV6-2 or TRBV6-3 and J is TRBJ1-1, with D perhaps TRBD1 (6 bases). V shed 2 bases and J shed 8 bases, with 18 bases lying between them. The V gene's germline CDR1 is MNHEY and CDR2 SVGEGT. The CDR3 totals 15 residues.

The rearrangement joins TRBV29-1 to TRBJ2-7, with D maybe TRBD1 (6 bases). This CDR3 comprises 12 residues. From germline, CDR1 is SQVTM and CDR2 ANQGSEA. CDR3: CSGGNQGREQYF. CDR3 in DNA: TGCAGTGGGGGCAACCAGGGTCGCGAGCAGTACTTC.

At least ten counts were recorded for this clonotype. The chain joins TRBV12-3 or TRBV12-4 to TRBJ2-1; D is unclear. V was pared by 4 bases and J by 10 bases, with 8 bases between. The CDR3 is made up of 11 amino acids. Here the CDR3 DNA reads TGTGCCAGCAGTTCTCTAGAGGAGCAGTTCTTC. Translation: CASSSLEEQFF.

The V gene is TRBV30, the J gene TRBJ2-7; 7 bases are shared with TRBD1. The CDR3 totals 14 residues. The germline V gene has CDR1 GTSNPN and CDR2 SVGIG (reference sequence). J gave up 0 bases and V 2 bases, and 4 bases lay outside the gene matches. The CDR3 region is CAWSPDRSSYEQYF. CDR3 in DNA: TGTGCCTGGAGTCCGGACAGGAGCTCCTACGAGCAGTACTTC.

This clonotype has just a few counts. The chain uses TRBV20-1 and TRBJ2-1; D possibly corresponds to TRBD1 (6 bases). Trimming removed 6 bases at V and 10 bases at J, with 19 bases between. Per germline, CDR1 DFQATT and CDR2 SNEGSKA (reference sequence). The CDR3 has 13 amino acids. CDR3 sequence (DNA): TGCAGTGCCTCTCAGGGGCTTCTCGGGGAGCAGTTCTTC. The encoded protein is CSASQGLLGEQFF.